This T cell receptor beta chain was sequenced in a study of cytomegalovirus exposure and HLA in healthy donors. The study, taken as a whole, reports: Confirmation in vitro established that three CMV-associated chains were specific for CMV antigens.

Details on this clone: The antigen is unknown. The junction shows a germline mismatch at one end, possibly a read error.

Use of 60 Vbeta and 13 Jbeta primers characterized the PCR. Measured with immunoSEQ multiplex PCR; TCRdb has only the in-frame clones, and not every one. The table has 150,000 to 200,000 clones, 80% seen once. The V gene's germline CDR1 is SEHNR and CDR2 FQNEAQ (reference sequence). This CDR3 has 16 residues. Sequencing used PBMCs. This sequence was found in a boy aged 10-17 years in good health and CMV-seronegative. J is TRBJ1-1 and V is TRBV7-9, with 7 bases matching TRBD1. The CDR3 nucleotides read TGTTCCAGCAGCTTAGTCTGGACAGGAGAGAACACTGAAGCTTTCTTT. It yields the protein CSSSLVWTGENTEAFF. The whole variable domain, remainder taken from reference TRBV7-9 and TRBJ1-1, is DTGVSQNPRHKITKRGQNVTFRCDPISEHNRLYWYRQTLGQGPEFLTYFQNEAQLEKSRLLSDRFSAERPKGSFSTLEIQRTEQGDSAMYLCSSSLVWTGENTEAFFGQGTRLTVV.